Listed below are T cell receptor beta chains from one sample, sequenced in a study of T cells after yellow fever vaccination. TCRdb reprocessed the 5' RACE reads with MiXCR, giving one entry per CDR3 protein. The sample contains approximately 510,000 distinct CDR3 sequences, around a fifth of which appear only once. Specimen: PBMCs, collected roughly 20 days after the first yellow fever vaccination. The receptor set was obtained from a young man who received the YFV17D yellow fever vaccine. Each CDR3 is given with its conserved first and last residue. A D gene is named only where the DNA matches it firmly. Rows may omit the clone size; those that give it use once, few, many or a size class.

j_call: TRBJ2-3
d_call: .
v_call: TRBV11-2
clone_size: few
cdr3_nt: TGTGCCAGCAGCCCTGGGGGGGCGGCTACAGATACGCAGTATTTT
cdr3_aa: CASSPGGAATDTQYF

j_call: TRBJ2-3
d_call: .
v_call: TRBV10-3
clone_size: .
cdr3_nt: TGTGCCATCTGGCGGGGCGTAAGCGTGGGGGCAGATACGCAGTATTTT
cdr3_aa: CAIWRGVSVGADTQYF

j_call: TRBJ2-5
d_call: .
v_call: TRBV29-1
clone_size: .
cdr3_nt: TGCAGCGTTGATATAGAGACCCAGTACTTC
cdr3_aa: CSVDIETQYF

j_call: TRBJ1-2
d_call: .
v_call: TRBV9
clone_size: .
cdr3_nt: TGTGCCAGCAGCGTCGATGACTTAAACTATGGCTACACCTTC
cdr3_aa: CASSVDDLNYGYTF

j_call: TRBJ2-7
d_call: TRBD2
v_call: TRBV25-1
clone_size: .
cdr3_nt: TGTGCCAGCAGTGAAAGTCTAAGCGGGGGAATCTACGAGCAGTACTTC
cdr3_aa: CASSESLSGGIYEQYF

j_call: TRBJ2-4
d_call: .
v_call: TRBV30
clone_size: many
cdr3_nt: TGTGCCTGGACCCCCGGGTCCTATCTAGCCAAAAACATTCAGTACTTC
cdr3_aa: CAWTPGSYLAKNIQYF

j_call: TRBJ2-7
d_call: .
v_call: TRBV30
clone_size: few
cdr3_nt: TGTGCCTGGAGTGTAAATCGGGCGGTCTCGTACTTC
cdr3_aa: CAWSVNRAVSYF

j_call: TRBJ1-4
d_call: .
v_call: TRBV7-2
clone_size: .
cdr3_nt: TGTGCCAGCAGCTCCAAGACAGGAGCTAATGAAAAACTGTTTTTT
cdr3_aa: CASSSKTGANEKLFF

j_call: TRBJ2-2
d_call: TRBD2
v_call: TRBV7-3
clone_size: .
cdr3_nt: TGTGCCAGCACCCCGACTAGCGGGGGAGCCGGGGAGCTGTTTTTT
cdr3_aa: CASTPTSGGAGELFF

j_call: TRBJ2-3
d_call: .
v_call: TRBV14
clone_size: few
cdr3_nt: TGTGCCAGCACCCTTCTGGGGGAAGAAGATACGCAGTATTTT
cdr3_aa: CASTLLGEEDTQYF

j_call: TRBJ1-2
d_call: TRBD1
v_call: TRBV7-2
clone_size: .
cdr3_nt: TGTGCCAGCAGCTTAGGGGGACAGGGCCTTAACTATGGCTACACCTTC
cdr3_aa: CASSLGGQGLNYGYTF

j_call: TRBJ2-6
d_call: .
v_call: TRBV5-1
clone_size: .
cdr3_nt: TGCGCCAGCAGCTTCCGGACAGTGGTCTCTGGGGCCAACGTCCTGACTTTC
cdr3_aa: CASSFRTVVSGANVLTF

j_call: TRBJ2-7
d_call: .
v_call: TRBV4-1
clone_size: .
cdr3_nt: TGCGCCAGCAGCCAAGAAGGTCCCGGCTACGAGCAGTACTTC
cdr3_aa: CASSQEGPGYEQYF

j_call: TRBJ1-4
d_call: TRBD1
v_call: TRBV18
clone_size: .
cdr3_nt: TGTGCCAGCTCACCACGGACAGGGAATAATGAAAAACTGTTTTTT
cdr3_aa: CASSPRTGNNEKLFF

j_call: TRBJ2-1
d_call: .
v_call: TRBV28
clone_size: .
cdr3_nt: TGTGCCAGCAACAGCGGCAGGCCCTACAATGAGCAGTTCTTC
cdr3_aa: CASNSGRPYNEQFF

j_call: TRBJ2-3
d_call: TRBD2
v_call: TRBV5-1
clone_size: .
cdr3_nt: TGCGCCAGCAGGTTGCTAGCGGGGGAACCAGATACGCAGTATTTT
cdr3_aa: CASRLLAGEPDTQYF

j_call: TRBJ1-1
d_call: .
v_call: TRBV10-3
clone_size: .
cdr3_nt: TGTGCCATCAGGGGATCCACTCCTAAATTCACTGAAGCTTTCTTT
cdr3_aa: CAIRGSTPKFTEAFF

j_call: TRBJ2-1
d_call: TRBD2
v_call: TRBV4-3
clone_size: .
cdr3_nt: TGCGCCAGCAGCCAATCTCTTACGGGGGGGTGGGATGAGCAGTTCTTC
cdr3_aa: CASSQSLTGGWDEQFF

j_call: TRBJ1-1
d_call: TRBD1
v_call: TRBV29-1
clone_size: .
cdr3_nt: TGCAGCGTAGAGACAGGGGAAGGTGAAGCTTTCTTT
cdr3_aa: CSVETGEGEAFF

j_call: TRBJ2-7
d_call: .
v_call: TRBV6-2/TRBV6-3
clone_size: .
cdr3_nt: TGTGCCAGCAGTCGTAGCCCTTCCTACGAGCAGTACTTC
cdr3_aa: CASSRSPSYEQYF

j_call: TRBJ2-3
d_call: TRBD2
v_call: TRBV11-2
clone_size: few
cdr3_nt: TGTGCCAGCAGCCCCGGGGCTAGCGGGGGGGTCACAGATACGCAGTATTTT
cdr3_aa: CASSPGASGGVTDTQYF

j_call: TRBJ2-7
d_call: .
v_call: TRBV21-1
clone_size: .
cdr3_nt: TGTGCCAGCAGCCTACGGGACCGAAAGACCTACGAGCAGTACTTC
cdr3_aa: CASSLRDRKTYEQYF

j_call: TRBJ2-1
d_call: .
v_call: TRBV10-3
clone_size: .
cdr3_nt: TGTGCCGCAACTGATCAGGGGGAGCAGTTCTTC
cdr3_aa: CAATDQGEQFF

j_call: TRBJ2-3
d_call: TRBD2
v_call: TRBV30
clone_size: .
cdr3_nt: TGTGCCTGGAGTCCCTGGACTAGCGGGGGGAAGAGTACGCAGTATTTT
cdr3_aa: CAWSPWTSGGKSTQYF

j_call: TRBJ1-5
d_call: .
v_call: TRBV20-1
clone_size: .
cdr3_nt: TGCAGTGCCAGAAGAGTCATGGGGCAGCCCCAGCATTTT
cdr3_aa: CSARRVMGQPQHF

j_call: TRBJ2-3
d_call: .
v_call: TRBV25-1
clone_size: .
cdr3_nt: TGTGCCAGCCAAACCGGAGATACGCAGTATTTT
cdr3_aa: CASQTGDTQYF

j_call: TRBJ2-5
d_call: .
v_call: TRBV18
clone_size: .
cdr3_nt: TGTGCCAGCTCACCACCTACAGTTTTACAAGAGACCCAGTACTTC
cdr3_aa: CASSPPTVLQETQYF